This TCR beta chain came from a study of T cells after yellow fever vaccination. Study-level findings and limits: It was the secondary response that reached its peak faster, day 5 versus 15, but it was weaker. FACS-sorted repertoires might harbor abundant contaminating clonotypes from the bulk population. Clonotypes appearing in both CD4 and CD8 compartments existed, and their share was small.

A single record per CDR3 protein comes from TCRdb applying MiXCR to the 5' RACE reads. Seen here are some 390,000 distinct CDR3 sequences, roughly 6.1% observed once, and the top ten hold around 16%. The V and J ends lost 7 bases and 0 bases, in that order; junction bases with no gene match: 6. This CDR3 has 13 residues. The germline V gene encodes CDR1 DFQATT and CDR2 SNEGSKA (reference sequence). Of note for this clonotype: As yet, its antigen is unknown.

The specimen was PBMCs, collected 5 days after the yellow fever booster vaccination. The sequence was obtained from a man between 25 and 39 years old who received the YFV17D yellow fever vaccine. This chain joins TRBV20-1 and TRBJ2-7; 7 bases align to TRBD2. This CDR3 reads CSGASGNSYEQYF. The CDR3 nucleotides are TGCAGTGGAGCTAGCGGAAACTCCTACGAGCAGTACTTC.